Presented here are 13 T cell receptor beta chains from one specimen sequenced in a study of cytomegalovirus exposure and HLA in healthy donors. The PCR made use of 60 Vbeta and 13 Jbeta primers. The method was immunoSEQ multiplex PCR; TCRdb's version includes in-frame clones alone and lacks a portion of them. Counted here are about 200,000 clones, more than 80% occurring once; the ten biggest clones make up roughly 3.1%. The material sequenced was PBMCs. These TCRs come from a man between 25 and 39 years old in good health and CMV-seronegative.

The CDR3 sequence is CSVLDTGGGHEQYF. The CDR3 nucleotides are TGCAGCGTTCTCGATACAGGGGGGGGCCACGAGCAGTACTTC. J is TRBJ2-7 and V is TRBV29-1; a weak D match, TRBD1 (8 bases). The V gene lost 5 bases and the J gene lost 5 bases, with 19 bases spanning the gap. The CDR3 loop spans 14 amino acids. CDR1 SQVTM and CDR2 ANQGSEA come from the germline V gene.

The chain combines TRBV10-1 with TRBJ1-1; D uncertain. V lost 3 bases to trimming and J lost 1 base, with 6 bases between them. CDR3 length: 13 residues. Germline V gene sequence: CDR1 WNHNN, CDR2 SYGVQD (reference sequence). CDR3 amino acids: CASSEGGNTEAFF. Here the CDR3 DNA reads TGCGCCAGCAGTGAAGGAGGGAACACTGAAGCTTTCTTT.

This chain connects TRBV5-4 to TRBJ2-3; 8 bases map to TRBD2. Germline CDR1 reads SGHNT; CDR2 reads YYREEE (reference sequence). V dropped 6 bases and J dropped 4; count of bases not matched to a gene: 7. CDR3 length: 14 residues. CDR3 nucleotides: TGTGCCAGCAATGAACGGGGGGGCTCAGATACGCAGTATTTT. This gives the protein CASNERGGSDTQYF.

The CDR3 reads CASSSIRGRVPEAFF. CDR3 DNA sequence: TGTGCCAGCAGCTCGATAAGGGGGAGAGTCCCTGAAGCTTTCTTT. This rearrangement joins TRBV5-5 to TRBJ1-1; weak D call: TRBD1 (6 bases). The V gene lost 3 bases and the J gene lost 6 bases, with 18 bases spanning the gap. CDR1 and CDR2 (germline): SGHKS, YYEKEE (reference sequence). This CDR3 comprises 15 residues.

The CDR3 sequence: CASSEETRITEQFF. The CDR3 DNA is TGTGCCAGCAGCGAAGAGACTAGAATCACCGAGCAGTTCTTC. The gene calls are TRBV7-9 and TRBJ2-1; weak D call: TRBD2 (6 bases). This CDR3 comprises 14 residues. Per germline, CDR1 SEHNR and CDR2 FQNEAQ (reference sequence). V was pared by 5 bases and J by 10 bases, with 18 bases between.

This clone was seen a few times. Other DNA sequences in the same sample also yield this CDR3. The chain is built from TRBV6-6 and TRBJ2-2, with a possible D match to TRBD1 (6 bases). Germline CDR1 and CDR2: MNHNY and SVGAGI (reference sequence). V lost 6 bases and J 0 bases, leaving 8 bases between the germline ends. The CDR3 sequence is 14 residues long. The CDR3, as DNA: TGTGCCAGCAGAAGGACAGCGAACACCGGGGAGCTGTTTTTT. This gives the protein CASRRTANTGELFF.

The chain employs TRBV28 and TRBJ1-5; 9 bases fit TRBD1. Germline CDR1 and CDR2: MDHEN and SYDVKM. The CDR3 sequence is 16 residues long. V dropped 7 bases and J dropped 4; count of bases not matched to a gene: 11. CDR3 sequence reads: CASTHFATGGNQPQHF. CDR3 in DNA: TGTGCCAGCACACACTTCGCGACAGGGGGGAATCAGCCCCAGCATTTT. Together with reference TRBV28 and TRBJ1-5, the CDR3 gives the full variable domain: DVKVTQSSRYLVKRTGEKVFLECVQDMDHENMFWYRQDPGLGLRLIYFSYDVKMKEKGDIPEGYSVSREKKERFSLILESASTNQTSMYLCASTHFATGGNQPQHFGDGTRLSIL.

This clone was observed once. The chain is built from TRBV6-4 and TRBJ2-2; TRBD2 matches at 14 bases. The CDR3 is 17 amino acids. Germline CDR1 and CDR2: MRHNA and SNTAGT. V was clipped by 5 bases and J by 0 bases; unmatched bases: 2. The CDR3 loop reads CASSPTSGGANTGELFF. CDR3 DNA: TGTGCCAGCAGTCCGACTAGCGGGGGGGCGAACACCGGGGAGCTGTTTTTT.

The chain uses TRBV2 and TRBJ2-3; 8 bases map to TRBD1. CDR3 length: 14 residues. The ends lost 6 bases at V and 5 bases at J; junction bases unmatched: 7. Germline lookup yields CDR1 SNHLY and CDR2 FYNNEI. CDR3 in amino acids: CASSSGQGGDTQYF. CDR3 sequence (DNA): TGTGCCAGCAGCTCCGGACAGGGTGGAGATACGCAGTATTTT.

The chain links TRBV6-6 to TRBJ2-7; a possible D gene is TRBD1 (6 bases). The CDR3 has 16 residues. Per germline, CDR1 MNHNY and CDR2 SVGAGI (reference sequence). V lost 2 bases, J lost 1 base, and 15 bases lay in between. The CDR3 is CASSYGGRARSYEQYF. CDR3 bases: TGTGCCAGCAGTTACGGGGGCAGGGCCAGGTCCTACGAGCAGTACTTC.

Here the CDR3 DNA reads TGCGCCAGCAGCTTGGGAGGGAAACCCCAAGAGACCCAGTACTTC. It translates to CASSLGGKPQETQYF. This sequence joins TRBV5-1 and TRBJ2-5; TRBD2 is a possible D gene (5 bases). This CDR3 comprises 15 residues. The germline V gene has CDR1 SGHRS and CDR2 YFSETQ. The V end lost 0 bases, the J end lost 1 base, and 10 bases lay between the germline ends.

This chain uses TRBV9 with TRBJ2-1, with 7 bases fitting TRBD1. The CDR3 length is 19 residues. With 0 bases clipped from V and 4 bases from J, the junction kept 16 bases outside the gene matches. CDR1 is SGDLS, CDR2 YYNGEE, per germline. The CDR3 sequence: CASSVGLSGEGGLYNEQFF. The CDR3 DNA reads as TGTGCCAGCAGCGTAGGATTGTCGGGTGAAGGGGGCCTATACAATGAGCAGTTCTTC.

V gene TRBV5-8 combines with J gene TRBJ2-7; D uncertain. The V end was cut by 2 bases, the J end by 3 bases, with 6 bases between. The V gene's germline CDR1 is SGHTS and CDR2 YDEGEE. There are 12 residues in the CDR3. CDR3 protein: CASSFYSYEQYF. As DNA, the CDR3 is TGTGCCAGCAGCTTTTACAGCTACGAGCAGTACTTC.